One and the same sample provided the 23 T cell receptor beta chains below, sequenced in a study of CD8 T cells in Susac syndrome. A quantity of 0.5 to 1 ug RNA underwent reverse transcription using random hexamers. TCRdb itself ran the immunoSEQ multiplex PCR reads through MiXCR, one entry per CDR3 protein. The data show approximately 110,000 distinct CDR3 sequences, with about 93% seen just once and over 0.07% held by the top ten. Specimen: CD4+ T cells from PBMCs. The receptors were gathered from a human donor in good health.

This sequence joins TRBV20-1 and TRBJ1-2; D not certain. The germline V gene has CDR1 DFQATT and CDR2 SNEGSKA (reference sequence). Between the trimmed V and J ends, which lost 5 bases and 4 bases, there was a span of 8 bases. This CDR3 region has 11 residues. The DNA of the CDR3 is TGCAGTGCTCCAAGCGGCTATGGCTACACCTTC. It is translated as CSAPSGYGYTF.

The J gene is TRBJ1-1, the V gene TRBV29-1; D unclear. The CDR3 is 11 amino acids. Germline CDR1 SQVTM, CDR2 ANQGSEA. V dropped 3 bases and J dropped 7 bases, with 9 bases sitting between them. CDR3 DNA sequence: TGCAGCGTTGATGACCCGGTTGAAGCTTTCTTT. Amino acids: CSVDDPVEAFF.

V usage is TRBV7-8 and J usage is TRBJ1-4, with D unclear. This CDR3 has 12 amino acids. V shed 5 bases and J shed 5 bases, with 6 bases lying between them. The V gene's germline CDR1 is SGHVS and CDR2 FQNEAQ. CDR3 DNA sequence: TGTGCCAGCAGCCCTGGAAATGAAAAACTGTTTTTT. Protein product: CASSPGNEKLFF. Full variable domain (remainder filled in from reference TRBV7-8 and TRBJ1-4): GAGVSQSPRYKVAKRGQDVALRCDPISGHVSLFWYQQALGQGPEFLTYFQNEAQLDKSGLPSDRFFAERPEGSVSTLKIQRTQQEDSAVYLCASSPGNEKLFFGSGTQLSVL.

This rearrangement joins TRBV30 to TRBJ2-1; 12 positions agree with TRBD2. The CDR3 contains 14 residues. V lost 4 bases to trimming and J lost 5 bases; unmatched junction nucleotides: 3. Germline CDR1 is GTSNPN and CDR2 is SVGIG (reference sequence). CDR3 protein: CAWNRLAGDNEQFF. The CDR3 DNA is TGTGCCTGGAATCGACTAGCGGGAGACAATGAGCAGTTCTTC.

CDR3 protein: CASSYTRRTGFKEQFF. CDR3 sequence (DNA): TGTGCCAGCAGTTACACCCGCCGGACAGGGTTTAAAGAGCAGTTCTTC. This chain uses TRBV6-5 with TRBJ2-1; TRBD1 aligns across 8 bases. Germline V lookup: CDR1 MNHEY, CDR2 SVGAGI. Trimming cost V 2 bases and J 10 bases; bases outside gene matches: 13. The CDR3 length is 16 residues.

The rearrangement uses TRBV3-1 and TRBJ1-2; possibly TRBD1 for D (5 bases). The CDR3 runs 14 residues. Germline loops: CDR1 LGHDT, CDR2 YNNKEL (reference sequence). V was pared by 5 bases and J by 7 bases, with 17 bases between. The CDR3 here is CASSSQGSSGGYTF. DNA for the CDR3: TGTGCCAGCAGCTCCCAGGGTTCGTCGGGTGGCTACACCTTC.

This rearrangement joins TRBV5-1 to TRBJ2-6; perhaps TRBD1 as D (5 bases). V shed 6 bases and J shed 4 bases, with 20 bases lying between them. The CDR3 is made up of 17 amino acids. CDR1 and CDR2 (germline): SGHRS, YFSETQ. The CDR3 here is CASIPQGLGSGANVLTF. Written as DNA, the CDR3 is TGCGCCAGCATCCCTCAGGGTTTGGGAAGCGGGGCCAACGTCCTGACTTTC.

The CDR3 is CAIGTGEMRQPQHF. CDR3 nucleotides: TGTGCCATCGGGACAGGGGAAATGCGTCAGCCCCAGCATTTT. This chain connects TRBV19 to TRBJ1-5; 10 nucleotides align to TRBD1. The CDR3 consists of 14 residues. The V and J ends lost 10 bases and 6 bases, in that order; junction bases with no gene match: 9. Germline assignment: CDR1 LNHDA and CDR2 SQIVND (reference sequence).

About this clonotype: The junction differs from germline at one of its ends, possibly a read error. V and J are TRBV5-6 and TRBJ2-2; a weak D match, TRBD1 (6 bases). The CDR3 sequence is 15 residues long. CDR1 and CDR2 (germline): SGHDT, YYEEEE. The CDR3 nucleotides are TGTGCTAGCAGCTTGGACAGACCGAACACCGGGGAGCTGTTTTTT. Its translation: CASSLDRPNTGELFF.

J is TRBJ1-1 and V is TRBV2; D not resolved. Trimming took off 4 bases at V and 0 bases at J, with 3 bases between the two ends. The CDR3 is 12 amino acids. The germline V gene has CDR1 SNHLY and CDR2 FYNNEI. CDR3 DNA sequence: TGTGCCAGCAGTGGTATGAACACTGAAGCTTTCTTT. It yields the protein CASSGMNTEAFF.

The chain employs TRBV20-1 and TRBJ2-7, with D possibly TRBD2 on 5 matching bases. The germline gives CDR1 DFQATT, CDR2 SNEGSKA (reference sequence). V lost 3 bases, J lost 2 bases, and 8 bases lay in between. The CDR3 is made up of 12 amino acids. For the CDR3, the DNA is TGCAGTGCTAGGACTAATGCCTACGAGCAGTACTTC. Translating it yields CSARTNAYEQYF.

This chain links TRBV19 with TRBJ2-1; TRBD1 aligns across 8 bases. The CDR3 loop spans 17 amino acids. Germline lookup yields CDR1 LNHDA and CDR2 SQIVND (reference sequence). The V gene end was trimmed by 3 bases and the J gene end by 5 bases; junction bases not matched to a gene: 12. The CDR3 sequence: CASSIHRGSLGDNEQFF. Here the CDR3 DNA reads TGTGCCAGTAGTATTCACAGGGGGTCCCTTGGAGACAATGAGCAGTTCTTC.

The chain has TRBV20-1 and TRBJ1-5, with D unclear. Between the trimmed V and J ends, which lost 4 bases and 0 bases, there was a span of 19 bases. Germline V lookup: CDR1 DFQATT, CDR2 SNEGSKA (reference sequence). CDR3 length: 17 amino acids. The CDR3 is CSAIKQIGEFSNQPQHF. As DNA, the CDR3 is TGCAGTGCTATCAAACAAATCGGGGAATTTAGCAATCAGCCCCAGCATTTT.

J is TRBJ2-1 and V is TRBV5-1, with a weak D call TRBD2 (5 bases). Germline CDR1 reads SGHRS; CDR2 reads YFSETQ. The CDR3 spans 16 residues. V lost 4 bases to trimming and J lost 1 base, with 15 bases between them. DNA for the CDR3: TGCGCCAGCAGCACCACCTCGGGGATATCCTACAATGAGCAGTTCTTC. This encodes CASSTTSGISYNEQFF.

The rearrangement joins TRBV24-1 to TRBJ2-1; 8 positions match TRBD1. The length of the CDR3 is 16 residues. Per germline, CDR1 KGHDR and CDR2 SFDVKD. Trimming at V came to 3 bases and at J to 6 bases, leaving 9 bases not matched to a gene. CDR3 loop: CATSDPGQGSPNEQFF. In DNA form, the CDR3 reads TGTGCCACCAGTGATCCTGGACAGGGTTCTCCCAATGAGCAGTTCTTC.

This rearrangement joins TRBV24-1 to TRBJ1-1, with D possibly being TRBD1 (6 bases). V shed 3 bases and J shed 5 bases, with 9 bases lying between them. The CDR3 runs 13 residues. Germline CDR1 is KGHDR and CDR2 is SFDVKD. Here the CDR3 DNA reads TGTGCCACCAGTGATCGAGGGGGTACTGAAGCTTTCTTT. Its translation: CATSDRGGTEAFF.

This chain uses TRBV4-1 with TRBJ1-5; D is perhaps TRBD1 (5 bases). The germline gives CDR1 MGHRA, CDR2 YSYEKL. The length of the CDR3 is 15 residues. The germline V and J ends were trimmed by 0 bases and 1 base, with 7 bases remaining between them. CDR3 nucleotides: TGCGCCAGCAGCCAAGATTGGGACAGCAATCAGCCCCAGCATTTT. Its protein is CASSQDWDSNQPQHF.

The chain is built from TRBV20-1 and TRBJ1-5, with D possibly being TRBD1 (5 bases). There are 14 residues in the CDR3. Trimming cost V 3 bases and J 4 bases, with 13 bases left between them. Germline CDR1 and CDR2: DFQATT and SNEGSKA (reference sequence). DNA of the CDR3: TGCAGTGCTAGGGGACGGGGGGGAAATCAGCCCCAGCATTTT. Amino acid sequence: CSARGRGGNQPQHF.

The V and J genes are TRBV30 and TRBJ2-1; 7 bases are shared with TRBD2. This CDR3 has 13 residues. The J segment lost 7 bases and the V segment lost 4 bases, leaving 7 bases of the junction unmatched. Germline loops: CDR1 GTSNPN, CDR2 SVGIG (reference sequence). CDR3 nucleotides: TGTGCCTGGACCATGGGACTATCAAATGAGCAGTTCTTC. It yields the protein CAWTMGLSNEQFF.

This clonotype was recorded once. CDR3 sequence (DNA): TGTGCCAGCAGCCCACATAGGGTGGTCTACGAGCAGTACTTC. Translated, it gives CASSPHRVVYEQYF. V is TRBV3-1 and J is TRBJ2-7; unclear D gene. The CDR3 has 14 residues. Germline V CDR1 and CDR2: LGHDT, YNNKEL (reference sequence). V lost 4 bases, J lost 3 bases, and 13 bases lay in between.

V gene TRBV7-2 combines with J gene TRBJ2-1; perhaps TRBD2 as D (5 bases). The CDR3 is 14 amino acids. The V and J ends lost 5 bases and 8 bases respectively, with 16 bases between them. The germline V gene encodes CDR1 SGHTA and CDR2 FQGNSA. This CDR3 is CASSTPRGTDEQFF. In nucleotides, the CDR3 is TGTGCCAGCAGCACCCCCCGGGGAACCGATGAGCAGTTCTTC. Variable domain in full (rest from reference TRBV7-2 and TRBJ2-1): GAGVSQSPSNKVTEKGKDVELRCDPISGHTALYWYRQSLGQGLEFLIYFQGNSAPDKSGLPSDRFSAERTGGSVSTLTIQRTQQEDSAVYLCASSTPRGTDEQFFGPGTRLTVL.

The chain carries TRBV18 and TRBJ2-1; no definite D call. Trimming shortened V by 1 base and J by 4 bases, and 14 bases separated the two germline ends. The CDR3 is made up of 16 amino acids. Germline CDR1 is KGHSH and CDR2 is LQKENI. The CDR3 nucleotides read TGTGCCAGCTCACCACGGTCCACTTTTGGGTACAATGAGCAGTTCTTC. Encoded protein: CASSPRSTFGYNEQFF.

The chain has TRBV30 and TRBJ2-1, with TRBD2 matching over 14 bases. V shed 3 bases, J shed 10 bases, and the junction held 2 bases outside the gene matches. The CDR3 is made up of 13 amino acids. The germline V gene has CDR1 GTSNPN and CDR2 SVGIG (reference sequence). CDR3 amino acids: CAWRGLAGVEQFF. CDR3 sequence (DNA): TGTGCCTGGAGGGGACTAGCGGGAGTAGAGCAGTTCTTC.